The source of this T cell receptor (beta chain) is a study of radiation and T cells in renal cell carcinoma. Assay: immunoSEQ multiplex PCR; the TCRdb copy retains only in-frame clones and omits some. Of some 120,000 clones in the sample, more than 75% were seen once. Findings of the study overall: From baseline, blood top tumor clonotypes peaked at 2 weeks post-radiation.

Regarding this clone: Antigen: not known.

The CDR3 length is 15 residues. V was trimmed by 5 bases and J by 2 bases, leaving 13 bases between them. CDR1 and CDR2 from the germline V gene are MDHEN and SYDVKM. Noted time point: blood 2 weeks post-SBRT. As for treatment: 15 Gy SBRT to primary tumor, nephrectomy 4 weeks later. Specimen: blood, collected from a patient whose treatment included radiotherapy and nephrectomy. The chain uses TRBV28 and TRBJ2-4, with D unclear. The source is a woman between 70 and 85 years old with renal cell carcinoma. CDR3 protein: CASSPHGLTKNIQYF. The CDR3 bases are TGTGCCAGCAGTCCACATGGGCTAACCAAAAACATTCAGTACTTC.